The 5 T cell receptor beta chains in this list originate from one sample, sequenced in a study of CD8+CD57+ T cells in acquired aplastic anemia. TCR beta VDJ and CDR3 profiles were obtained from a genomic DNA template. A single record per CDR3 protein comes from TCRdb applying MiXCR to the reads. The sample includes approximately 130,000 distinct CDR3 sequences, about 40% seen only once; the top ten take 2% to 3%. Sequencing was done on patients that had shown CD8+CD57+ cell expansion by flow cytometry. Sequences were obtained from sorted CD4+, CD8+, or CD8+CD57+ T cells (not recorded which) from PBMCs. These receptors came from a human donor with aplastic anemia.

V is TRBV5-6 and J is TRBJ1-1, with 7 bases identical to TRBD1. V dropped 0 bases and J dropped 6; count of bases not matched to a gene: 11. CDR1 and CDR2 (germline): SGHDT, YYEEEE. The CDR3 spans 16 residues. CDR3 DNA sequence: TGTGCCAGCAGCTTGGGGTACTCAGGGGGTGAGGCTGAAGCTTTCTTT. Translation gives CASSLGYSGGEAEAFF.

This chain uses TRBV15 with TRBJ1-6; D gene ambiguous. In germline, CDR1 is LNHNV, CDR2 YYDKDF (reference sequence). This CDR3 has 15 amino acids. Trimming took 0 bases from V and 6 from J, leaving 9 bases between them. Written as DNA, the CDR3 is TGTGCCACCAGCAGAGAGGGAGTGTTTAATTCACCCCTCCACTTT. It specifies CATSREGVFNSPLHF.

This clonotype was found many times. J is TRBJ1-1 and V is TRBV5-1; D remains unclear. The CDR3 covers 13 residues. Trimming removed 0 bases at V and 5 bases at J, with 8 bases between. CDR1 and CDR2 (germline): SGHRS, YFSETQ. The CDR3, as DNA: TGCGCCAGCAGCTTGGCCTTTGGGACTGAAGCTTTCTTT. Its translation: CASSLAFGTEAFF.

The V and J genes are TRBV19 and TRBJ2-1, with a weak D call TRBD1 (6 bases). Looked up from germline, CDR1 is LNHDA and CDR2 is SQIVND (reference sequence). The CDR3 consists of 13 residues. V was cut by 4 bases and J by 5 bases, with 9 bases left in between. This chain's CDR3 is CASSRNRDNEQFF. The CDR3 DNA sequence: TGTGCCAGTAGTAGGAACAGGGACAATGAGCAGTTCTTC.

With regard to this clonotype: This may be a read error, as it is one base from a much larger clone. The chain combines TRBV10-3 with TRBJ1-5, with a possible D match to TRBD1 (5 bases). The germline CDR1 and CDR2 sequences are ENHRY and SYGVKD. The V and J ends lost 10 bases and 3 bases respectively, with 16 bases between them. This CDR3 spans 14 amino acids. The CDR3 protein is CASSALTANQPQHF. CDR3 coding DNA: TGTGCCAGCTCAGCTCTGACAGCCAATCAGCCCCAGCATTTT.